This paragraph reports one TCR beta chain. The data stem from a study of CD8 T cells in Susac syndrome. Peripheral blood CD8+ and CD4+ T cells were profiled by TCR beta sequencing. TEMRA cells underwent FACS enrichment and CD8+ and CD4+ T cells underwent negative isolation. Random hexamers served to reverse transcribe roughly 0.5 to 1 ug RNA. immunoSEQ multiplex PCR amplified TCR beta CDR3 across 54 Vbeta, 13 Jbeta. Using its own MiXCR run on the immunoSEQ multiplex PCR reads, TCRdb lists one record per CDR3 protein. This table has over 100,000 distinct CDR3 sequences, 95% to 98% appearing once. The source is a human donor in good health. Sequencing used CD4+ T cells from PBMCs.

DNA of the CDR3: TGTGCCAGCAGCAAAGGGATTATAGGTGTCGGGGCCCCGCAGTACTTC. As protein: CASSKGIIGVGAPQYF. The chain couples TRBV21-1 to TRBJ2-7; no check of the table's D call, TRBD2, against the DNA was made. TRBV21-1 counts as a pseudogene. CDR3 length: 16 residues.